The 29 T cell receptor beta chains reported below all come from one sample, sequenced in a study of CD8+CD57+ T cells in acquired aplastic anemia. Genomic DNA, serving as template, underwent TCR beta VDJ and CDR3 profiling. TCRdb re-analysed the reads in MiXCR, keeping a single row per CDR3 protein. Found here are roughly 200,000 distinct CDR3 sequences, 55% to 65% of them singletons; the top ten hold about 44%. Patients who underwent sequencing had shown CD8+CD57+ cell expansion by flow cytometry. Sequencing was done on a sample of sorted CD4+, CD8+, or CD8+CD57+ T cells (not recorded which) from PBMCs. All receptors derive from a human donor with aplastic anemia.

The table lists this clonotype with a count of one. The chain recombines TRBV15 with TRBJ1-2; tentative D call: TRBD1 (5 bases). CDR1 and CDR2 (germline): LNHNV, YYDKDF (reference sequence). The CDR3 consists of 13 residues. V lost 3 bases to trimming and J lost 7 bases, with 12 bases between them. The CDR3 DNA sequence: TGTGCCACCAGCAGTTCATCGGGGGTTGGCTACACCTTC. This translates into CATSSSSGVGYTF.

This chain connects TRBV7-2 to TRBJ2-2; 7 bases are shared with TRBD2. CDR1 SGHTA and CDR2 FQGNSA come from the germline V gene. The CDR3 loop spans 15 amino acids. Losses at the gene ends were 3 bases for V and 7 bases for J; bases not matched to a gene: 8. As DNA, the CDR3 is TGTGCCAGCAGCTTGGTTTCGGGAGGTGGCGGGGAGCTGTTTTTT. Protein sequence: CASSLVSGGGGELFF.

V is TRBV24-1 and J is TRBJ1-2; D possibly corresponds to TRBD1 (6 bases). The length of the CDR3 is 14 residues. V was clipped by 4 bases and J by 4 bases, with 12 bases between them. Germline loops: CDR1 KGHDR, CDR2 SFDVKD. CDR3 amino acids: CATSDPGGAYGYTF. The CDR3 DNA is TGTGCCACCAGTGACCCGGGGGGGGCCTATGGCTACACCTTC.

V and J are TRBV24-1 and TRBJ1-2, with 7 bases lining up with TRBD1. This CDR3 is 14 amino acids long. V shed 9 bases, J shed 6 bases, and the junction held 12 bases outside the gene matches. The V gene's germline CDR1 is KGHDR and CDR2 SFDVKD. CDR3 nucleotides: TGTGCCACCTCAAACCGACAGGGTCCAAATGGCTACACCTTC. Protein: CATSNRQGPNGYTF.

The CDR3 sequence: CSADVSTTDTQYF. CDR3 bases: TGCAGTGCGGATGTTAGCACCACAGATACGCAGTATTTT. V gene TRBV20-1 combines with J gene TRBJ2-3; D is uncertain. The CDR3 runs to 13 residues. Per the germline V gene, CDR1 is DFQATT and CDR2 is SNEGSKA (reference sequence). Trimming removed 6 bases at V and 2 bases at J, with 12 bases between.

In the case of this clonotype: A single base separates this from a much larger clone, so it may be a read error. The chain has TRBV5-4 and TRBJ2-3, with 8 bases identical to TRBD2. CDR1 is SGHNT and CDR2 is YYREEE in the germline V gene (reference sequence). Germline trimming cut 6 bases from V and 2 bases from J; bases unmatched to any gene: 8. The CDR3 has 15 residues. As DNA, the CDR3 is TGTGCCAGCACCAGGGCCGGGGGGGTCACAGATACGCAGTATTTT. This translates into CASTRAGGVTDTQYF.

The rearrangement uses TRBV2 and TRBJ2-3; possible D gene TRBD2, 6 bases. The CDR3 totals 15 residues. The V gene's germline CDR1 is SNHLY and CDR2 FYNNEI. Trimming stripped 3 bases from V and 0 bases from J, with 10 bases between. The CDR3 reads CASSDSGLSTDTQYF. The CDR3 DNA reads as TGTGCCAGCAGTGATAGCGGACTTAGCACAGATACGCAGTATTTT.

This clonotype was detected a few times. The chain links TRBV27 to TRBJ2-1; 8 nucleotides agree with TRBD1. V lost 5 bases and J lost 8; bases outside the gene matches: 8. The length of the CDR3 is 14 residues. Germline V lookup: CDR1 MNHEY, CDR2 SMNVEV (reference sequence). CDR3 sequence: CASSPRTGFYEQFF. Written as DNA, the CDR3 is TGTGCCAGCAGTCCTCGGACAGGGTTTTATGAGCAGTTCTTC.

V gene TRBV19 combines with J gene TRBJ2-4; D is unresolved. The germline CDR1 and CDR2 sequences are LNHDA and SQIVND (reference sequence). V was pared by 0 bases and J by 2 bases, with 11 bases between. This CDR3 region has 16 residues. For the CDR3, the DNA is TGTGCCAGTAGTATAGATCTATCGACACCCAAAAACATTCAGTACTTC. Protein sequence: CASSIDLSTPKNIQYF.

V gene TRBV20-1 combines with J gene TRBJ1-3; 7 bases are shared with TRBD1. Germline V gives CDR1 DFQATT, CDR2 SNEGSKA (reference sequence). CDR3 length: 16 amino acids. V gave up 3 bases and J gave up 8 bases; unmatched junction bases: 16. The CDR3 loop reads CSASTPGQPGADTIYF. The DNA of the CDR3 is TGCAGTGCTAGCACTCCGGGACAGCCAGGTGCAGACACCATATATTTT.

The rearrangement uses TRBV9 and TRBJ2-7; D remains ambiguous. The CDR3 covers 13 residues. CDR1 SGDLS and CDR2 YYNGEE come from the germline V gene. V was shortened by 0 bases and J by 6 bases, with 10 bases between the two germline ends. The CDR3 region has the DNA TGTGCCAGCAGCGTAGCTCACCGGTCCGAGCAGTACTTC. Translating it yields CASSVAHRSEQYF.

As to this clonotype: At one of its ends the junction is not consistent with the germline gene, which may arise from a read error. The chain recombines TRBV7-8 with TRBJ2-2, with TRBD1 as a possible D gene (6 bases). This CDR3 is 11 amino acids long. Germline V CDR1 and CDR2: SGHVS, FQNEAQ. CDR3 sequence (DNA): TGTGCCAGCAGCTTATCAGGGGTGCTGTTTTTT. Its protein product is CASSLSGVLFF.

The gene calls are TRBV10-3 and TRBJ1-2, with unresolved D. Germline V gene sequence: CDR1 ENHRY, CDR2 SYGVKD. This CDR3 region has 14 residues. Trimming pared 2 bases from V and 4 bases from J, leaving 11 bases between. CDR3 sequence (DNA): TGTGCCATCAGTGAGGGAGCGACGACCTATGGCTACACCTTC. Protein product: CAISEGATTYGYTF.

This clonotype has ten or more counts. The chain is built from TRBV10-3 and TRBJ1-2; D call uncertain. V was pared by 0 bases and J by 5 bases, with 7 bases between. The CDR3 is 13 amino acids. Germline values: CDR1 ENHRY, CDR2 SYGVKD. CDR3 residues: CAISESGPYGYTF. The CDR3 DNA reads TGTGCCATCAGTGAGTCCGGTCCGTATGGCTACACCTTC.

The V and J genes are TRBV19 and TRBJ1-4; no definite D call. The DNA end lines up better with TRBJ2-2; the J call may be wrong. The germline V gene encodes CDR1 LNHDA and CDR2 SQIVND (reference sequence). The CDR3 runs 13 residues. The CDR3: CASSIQVPGELFF. In nucleotides, the CDR3 is TGTGCCAGTAGTATTCAGGTCCCCGGGGAGCTGTTTTTT.

J is TRBJ2-7 and V is TRBV5-1, with D hard to call. The CDR3 covers 13 residues. CDR1 and CDR2 (germline): SGHRS, YFSETQ. The V and J ends lost 2 bases and 2 bases respectively, with 8 bases between them. In nucleotides, the CDR3 is TGCGCCAGCAGCTTCGGGCCAACCTACGAGCAGTACTTC. Translated, it gives CASSFGPTYEQYF.

The chain links TRBV2 to TRBJ2-7; D uncertain. The CDR3 extends over 13 amino acids. The V gene's germline CDR1 is SNHLY and CDR2 FYNNEI. CDR3: CARDNDHIYEQYF. In DNA, the CDR3 is TGTGCTAGAGATAATGACCACATCTACGAGCAGTACTTC.

The V and J genes are TRBV7-6 and TRBJ1-5; a weak D match, TRBD1 (5 bases). CDR3 length: 14 residues. Germline CDR1 is SGHVS and CDR2 is FNYEAQ. V dropped 3 bases and J dropped 6 bases, with 12 bases sitting between them. CDR3 sequence reads: CASSFSGWGQPQHF. DNA for the CDR3: TGTGCCAGCAGCTTCTCAGGGTGGGGTCAGCCCCAGCATTTT.

The chain uses TRBV19 and TRBJ1-4, with 9 bases lining up with TRBD1. The length of the CDR3 is 13 residues. Germline V gene data show CDR1 as LNHDA and CDR2 as SQIVND (reference sequence). V lost 7 bases and J lost 6; bases outside the gene matches: 3. As DNA, the CDR3 is TGTGCCAGTATCGACAGGGGGGATGAAAAACTGTTTTTT. Protein sequence: CASIDRGDEKLFF.

The J gene is TRBJ2-3, the V gene TRBV9; no firm D call. This CDR3 has 15 residues. Germline V gene data show CDR1 as SGDLS and CDR2 as YYNGEE. V was cut by 3 bases and J by 3 bases, with 14 bases left in between. CDR3 nucleotides: TGTGCCAGCAGCGGACCCTCGGCGGTAACAGATACGCAGTATTTT. Translation gives CASSGPSAVTDTQYF.

The chain links TRBV5-6 to TRBJ2-3; D possibly uses TRBD1 or TRBD2 (5 bases each). V was clipped by 3 bases and J by 3 bases, with 8 bases between them. CDR3 length: 13 amino acids. Germline values: CDR1 SGHDT, CDR2 YYEEEE. The CDR3 DNA reads as TGTGCCAGCAGCTGGGACGGTACAGATACGCAGTATTTT. Amino acids: CASSWDGTDTQYF. Full variable domain (remainder filled in from reference TRBV5-6 and TRBJ2-3): DAGVTQSPTHLIKTRGQQVTLRCSPKSGHDTVSWYQQALGQGPQFIFQYYEEEERQRGNFPDRFSGHQFPNYSSELNVNALLLGDSALYLCASSWDGTDTQYFGPGTRLTVL.

This clonotype occurred many times. Sequence at one end of the junction differs from germline and may be a read error. The chain has TRBV7-9 and TRBJ1-1; 7 bases align to TRBD1. CDR1 SEHNR and CDR2 FQNEAQ come from the germline V gene (reference sequence). The CDR3 length is 16 residues. CDR3 nucleotides: TGTGCCAGCAGCCTAGCCGGGACAGCGATGAACACTGAAGCTTTCTTT. Protein product: CASSLAGTAMNTEAFF. The variable domain in full, with the rest retrieved from reference TRBV7-9 and TRBJ1-1, is DTGVSQNPRHKITKRGQNVTFRCDPISEHNRLYWYRQTLGQGPEFLTYFQNEAQLEKSRLLSDRFSAERPKGSFSTLEIQRTEQGDSAMYLCASSLAGTAMNTEAFFGQGTRLTVV.

In this sample, this clonotype turned up a few times. The chain is built from TRBV11-3 and TRBJ2-2, with 10 nucleotides matching TRBD2. There are 19 residues in the CDR3. Germline lookup yields CDR1 SGHNT and CDR2 YENEEA. Trimming took 5 bases from V and 1 from J; bases not matched to a gene: 13. DNA for the CDR3: TGTGCCAGCAGCCCCGGGGAGGGCCTAGCGGGGGAGAACACCGGGGAGCTGTTTTTT. Protein sequence: CASSPGEGLAGENTGELFF.

This clonotype was recorded a few times. The genes are TRBV7-3 and TRBJ1-3, with a tentative D call TRBD1 (5 bases). Germline V gene data show CDR1 as SGHTA and CDR2 as FQGTGA. CDR3 length equals 15 residues. The germline V and J ends were trimmed by 2 bases and 2 bases, with 10 bases remaining between them. CDR3 bases: TGTGCCAGCAGCTTACTGGGGGGGACTGGAAACACCATATATTTT. Translation gives CASSLLGGTGNTIYF.

The gene calls are TRBV7-3 and TRBJ2-6; a weak D match, TRBD1 (5 bases). V shed 5 bases and J shed 4 bases, with 12 bases lying between them. The CDR3 runs 15 residues. Germline V lookup: CDR1 SGHTA, CDR2 FQGTGA. The CDR3 loop is CASSEQVPGANVLTF. The CDR3 DNA follows: TGTGCCAGCAGCGAACAGGTTCCCGGGGCCAACGTCCTGACTTTC.

The chain links TRBV5-1 to TRBJ2-7, with TRBD1 matching 7 bases. The germline V gene encodes CDR1 SGHRS and CDR2 YFSETQ. CDR3 length equals 17 residues. V was pared by 1 base and J by 7 bases, with 17 bases of the junction left unmatched. This CDR3 reads CASSLPSTGINFGEQYF. In DNA form, the CDR3 reads TGCGCCAGCAGCTTGCCCTCGACAGGGATCAACTTTGGGGAGCAGTACTTC.

This clonotype has just a few counts. J is TRBJ2-7 and V is TRBV2; 9 bases are shared with TRBD1. CDR1 is SNHLY, CDR2 FYNNEI, per germline. Trimming at V came to 7 bases and at J to 1 base, leaving 2 bases not matched to a gene. The CDR3 spans 13 residues. The CDR3 DNA follows: TGTGCCAGCATAGGACAGGGGTCCTACGAGCAGTACTTC. This codes for CASIGQGSYEQYF.

This clonotype was seen more than once but under ten times. Germline is not matched at one junction end, which may reflect a read error. V usage is TRBV15 and J usage is TRBJ1-2; no clear D gene. The CDR3 runs 13 residues. Germline CDR1 is LNHNV and CDR2 is YYDKDF (reference sequence). CDR3 loop: CATREDTNYGYTF. CDR3 nucleotides: TGTGCCACCAGGGAGGATACTAACTATGGTTACACCTTC.

This clonotype was counted at least ten times. CDR3 sequence: CASSLVGGPGEQYF. The CDR3 DNA follows: TGTGCCAGCAGCTTAGTTGGGGGACCGGGCGAGCAGTACTTC. The rearrangement uses TRBV7-9 and TRBJ2-7; D possibly matches TRBD1 or TRBD2 (5 bases each). The CDR3 length is 14 residues. CDR1 and CDR2 from the germline V gene are SEHNR and FQNEAQ (reference sequence). Trimming took off 1 base at V and 6 bases at J, with 13 bases between the two ends.